The clone carrying this T cell receptor (beta chain) was observed a few times. Germline CDR1 and CDR2: MGHRA and YSYEKL. V was trimmed by 1 base and J by 2 bases, leaving 12 bases between them. The CDR3 has 15 amino acids. This sample is drawn from a study of identical twins. TCRdb itself ran the 5' RACE reads through MiXCR, one entry per CDR3 protein. Of around 690,000 distinct CDR3 sequences listed, around 20% were seen once; the top ten hold over 4%. These sequences were also reported in another study, on T cells expressing NK-cell markers.

The chain is built from TRBV4-1 and TRBJ2-7; weak D call: TRBD1 (5 bases). This receptor was taken from a woman between 18 and 29 years old in good health. Sequenced input: PBMCs. Here the CDR3 DNA reads TGCGCCAGCAGCCAAGGGGGCGGTTCAACCTACGAGCAGTACTTC. Protein sequence: CASSQGGGSTYEQYF.